This is a list of T cell receptor beta chains from one sample in a study of cytomegalovirus exposure and HLA in healthy donors. Measured with immunoSEQ multiplex PCR; TCRdb has only the in-frame clones, and not every one. The profile shows some 160,000 clones, roughly 85% of them singletons. The specimen was PBMCs. All receptors come from a woman in her forties in good health and CMV-seronegative. Both conserved end residues are trimmed from each CDR3. Fields, in order: D gene, J gene, V gene, CDR3 protein. D genes are given only for firm matches.

d_call: -; j_call: TRBJ1-4; v_call: TRBV18; cdr3_aa: ASSPNTGRAGEKLF
d_call: TRBD2; j_call: TRBJ2-5; v_call: TRBV7-2; cdr3_aa: ASSYGLGETQY
d_call: -; j_call: TRBJ2-5; v_call: TRBV27; cdr3_aa: ASSPSGYIRAQY
d_call: TRBD1; j_call: TRBJ2-2; v_call: TRBV4-1; cdr3_aa: ASSEDPQGAQTGELF
d_call: TRBD1; j_call: TRBJ1-2; v_call: TRBV5-4; cdr3_aa: ASSPTGGGLGGYT
d_call: -; j_call: TRBJ2-1; v_call: TRBV5-1; cdr3_aa: ASSREAALTGINEQF
d_call: TRBD1; j_call: TRBJ2-7; v_call: TRBV28; cdr3_aa: ATQEEAGGPYEQY
d_call: -; j_call: TRBJ2-2; v_call: TRBV27; cdr3_aa: ASSQTGELF
d_call: -; j_call: TRBJ1-2; v_call: TRBV19; cdr3_aa: ASSILSGIYGYT
d_call: -; j_call: TRBJ2-3; v_call: TRBV5-1; cdr3_aa: ASSFSRGGTDTQY
d_call: TRBD1; j_call: TRBJ2-5; v_call: TRBV7-9; cdr3_aa: ATSEGTVKETQY